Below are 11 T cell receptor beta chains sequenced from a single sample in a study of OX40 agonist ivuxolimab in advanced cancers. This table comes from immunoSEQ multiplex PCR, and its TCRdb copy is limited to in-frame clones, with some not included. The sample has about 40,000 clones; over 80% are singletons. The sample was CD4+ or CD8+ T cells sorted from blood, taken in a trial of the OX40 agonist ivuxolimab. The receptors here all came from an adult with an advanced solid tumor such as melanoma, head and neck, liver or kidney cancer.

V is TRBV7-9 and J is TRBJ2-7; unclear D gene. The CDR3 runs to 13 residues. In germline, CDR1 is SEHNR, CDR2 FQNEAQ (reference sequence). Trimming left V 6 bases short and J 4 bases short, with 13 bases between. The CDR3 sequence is CASRRDQFYEQYF. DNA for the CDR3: TGTGCCAGCAGGAGAGACCAGTTTTACGAGCAGTACTTC.

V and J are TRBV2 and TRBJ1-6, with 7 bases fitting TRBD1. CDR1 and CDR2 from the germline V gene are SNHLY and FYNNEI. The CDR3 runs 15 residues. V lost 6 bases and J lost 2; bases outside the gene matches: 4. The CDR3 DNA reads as TGTGCCAGCAGGGGACAGTCGACCTATAATTCACCCCTCCACTTT. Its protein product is CASRGQSTYNSPLHF.

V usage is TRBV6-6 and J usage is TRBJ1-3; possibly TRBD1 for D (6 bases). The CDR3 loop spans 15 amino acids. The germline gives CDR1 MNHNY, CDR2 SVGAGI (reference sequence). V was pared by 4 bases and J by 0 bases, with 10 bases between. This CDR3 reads CASSSQGNSGNTIYF. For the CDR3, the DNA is TGTGCCAGCAGTTCGCAGGGGAACTCTGGAAACACCATATATTTT.

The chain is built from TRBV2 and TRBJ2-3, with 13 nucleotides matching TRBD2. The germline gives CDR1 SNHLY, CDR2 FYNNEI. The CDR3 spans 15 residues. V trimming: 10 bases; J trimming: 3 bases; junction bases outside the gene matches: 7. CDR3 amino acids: CATAGTSGETDTQYF. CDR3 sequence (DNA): TGTGCCACTGCGGGGACTAGCGGGGAGACAGATACGCAGTATTTT.

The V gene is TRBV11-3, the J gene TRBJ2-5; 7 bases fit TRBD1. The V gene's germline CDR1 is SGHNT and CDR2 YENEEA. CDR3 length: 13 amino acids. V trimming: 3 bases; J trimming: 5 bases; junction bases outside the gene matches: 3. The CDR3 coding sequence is TGTGCCAGCAGCTTGGGGACAGCGGAGACCCAGTACTTC. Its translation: CASSLGTAETQYF.

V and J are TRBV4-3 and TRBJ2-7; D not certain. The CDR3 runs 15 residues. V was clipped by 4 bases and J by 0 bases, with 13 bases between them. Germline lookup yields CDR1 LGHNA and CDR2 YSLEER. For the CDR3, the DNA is TGCGCCAGCAGCCCGCGAGTTTGGACCTCCTACGAGCAGTACTTC. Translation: CASSPRVWTSYEQYF.

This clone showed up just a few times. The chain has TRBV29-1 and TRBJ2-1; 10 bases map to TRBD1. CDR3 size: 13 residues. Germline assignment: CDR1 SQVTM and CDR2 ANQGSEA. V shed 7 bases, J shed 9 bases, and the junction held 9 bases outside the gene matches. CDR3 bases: TGCAGCGCCTCCGGGACAGGGGCGAGTGAGCAGTTCTTC. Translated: CSASGTGASEQFF.

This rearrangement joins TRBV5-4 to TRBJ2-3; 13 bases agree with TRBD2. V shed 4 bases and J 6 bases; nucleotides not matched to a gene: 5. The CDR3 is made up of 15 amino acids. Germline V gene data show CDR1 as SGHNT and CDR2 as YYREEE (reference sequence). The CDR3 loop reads CASSQGLAGEDTQYF. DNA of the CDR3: TGTGCCAGCAGCCAAGGACTAGCGGGAGAGGATACGCAGTATTTT. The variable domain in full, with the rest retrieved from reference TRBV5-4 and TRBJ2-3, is ETGVTQSPTHLIKTRGQQVTLRCSSQSGHNTVSWYQQALGQGPQFIFQYYREEENGRGNFPPRFSGLQFPNYSSELNVNALELDDSALYLCASSQGLAGEDTQYFGPGTRLTVL.

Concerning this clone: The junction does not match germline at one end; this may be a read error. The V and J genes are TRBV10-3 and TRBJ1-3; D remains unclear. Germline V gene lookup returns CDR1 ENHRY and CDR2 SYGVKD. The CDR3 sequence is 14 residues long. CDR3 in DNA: TGTGCCATCAGTGACGGGCAGTCTGGAAGCACCATATATTTT. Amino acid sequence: CAISDGQSGSTIYF.

The DNA of the CDR3 is TGCGCCAGCAGCAACTACGGGGTTACTGAAGCTTTCTTT. Protein: CASSNYGVTEAFF. V and J are TRBV5-1 and TRBJ1-1; D gene ambiguous. The V gene lost 4 bases and the J gene lost 5 bases, with 12 bases spanning the gap. The CDR3 spans 13 residues. CDR1 is SGHRS and CDR2 is YFSETQ in the germline V gene.

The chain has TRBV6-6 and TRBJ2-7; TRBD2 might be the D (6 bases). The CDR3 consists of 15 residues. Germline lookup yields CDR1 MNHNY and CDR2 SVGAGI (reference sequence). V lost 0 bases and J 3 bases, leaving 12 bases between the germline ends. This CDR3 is CASSYSGTGDYEQYF. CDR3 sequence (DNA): TGTGCCAGCAGTTACTCAGGCACGGGAGACTACGAGCAGTACTTC.